The 15 T cell receptor beta chains given below trace back to one sample, sequenced in a study of shared clonotypes between healthy human individuals. The table came from immunoSEQ multiplex PCR; TCRdb's copy has only in-frame clones and leaves some out. The sample contains some 1,400,000 clones, roughly 97% of which appear only once. Sequenced input: naive CD4+ T cells sorted from blood. The sample's subset: CD45RA+ positively selected. The source is a young man in good health.

The V gene is TRBV6-6, the J gene TRBJ2-3; TRBD2 is a possible D gene (5 bases). Germline V gene data show CDR1 as MNHNY and CDR2 as SVGAGI (reference sequence). Trimming left V 2 bases short and J 0 bases short, with 9 bases between. This CDR3 has 15 residues. The CDR3 loop reads CASSYGSSSTDTQYF. The CDR3 bases are TGTGCCAGCAGTTACGGGAGTTCTAGCACAGATACGCAGTATTTT.

This clone appeared a single time. The rearrangement uses TRBV2 and TRBJ2-1, with D perhaps matching TRBD2 (5 bases). V was pared by 4 bases and J by 12 bases, with 13 bases between. The CDR3 runs to 12 residues. Germline CDR1 and CDR2: SNHLY and FYNNEI. DNA for the CDR3: TGTGCCAGCAGTGCACTAGGGATTGGGCAGTTCTTC. This encodes CASSALGIGQFF.

The chain combines TRBV9 with TRBJ1-1; possibly TRBD1 for D (6 bases). The CDR3 covers 15 residues. Germline V gene data show CDR1 as SGDLS and CDR2 as YYNGEE. Trimming pared 4 bases from V and 5 bases from J, leaving 18 bases between. The CDR3 nucleotides are TGTGCCAGCAGCCCCCGAGGCAGGGGTGGAACTGAAGCTTTCTTT. Translating it yields CASSPRGRGGTEAFF.

The chain recombines TRBV7-6 with TRBJ2-4; D gene ambiguous. Germline V gene data show CDR1 as SGHVS and CDR2 as FNYEAQ. This CDR3 has 14 residues. Trimming took 4 bases from V and 0 from J, leaving 7 bases between them. CDR3: CASSSPLAKNIQYF. The CDR3 DNA reads as TGTGCCAGCAGCTCCCCCTTAGCCAAAAACATTCAGTACTTC.

CDR3: CASSQVVSSTDTQYF. The CDR3 coding sequence is TGTGCCAGCAGTCAAGTGGTTAGCAGCACAGATACGCAGTATTTT. This chain links TRBV7-2 with TRBJ2-3; D is unclear. Germline loops: CDR1 SGHTA, CDR2 FQGNSA. Trimming removed 6 bases from V and 0 bases from J, with 13 bases in between. This CDR3 spans 15 amino acids.

The chain joins TRBV2 to TRBJ1-3, with unresolved D. CDR3 length equals 15 residues. V was shortened by 6 bases and J by 0 bases, with 12 bases between the two germline ends. Germline-derived CDR1 and CDR2 are SNHLY and FYNNEI. CDR3 DNA: TGTGCCAGCAGCCCCGGGAGCTTCTCTGGAAACACCATATATTTT. Residues: CASSPGSFSGNTIYF.

In DNA form, the CDR3 reads TGTGCCAGTAGTATTCGGCAGTTGAGGGACACTGAAGCTTTCTTT. It yields the protein CASSIRQLRDTEAFF. This chain joins TRBV19 and TRBJ1-1, with D uncertain. The ends were cut back, 3 bases at V and 3 bases at J, with 14 bases in the middle. The CDR3 sequence is 15 residues long. Germline V lookup: CDR1 LNHDA, CDR2 SQIVND (reference sequence).

This chain connects TRBV30 to TRBJ2-2, with D uncertain. V lost 3 bases and J lost 6, with 11 bases in between. The germline gives CDR1 GTSNPN, CDR2 SVGIG (reference sequence). The CDR3 is 13 residues long. CDR3 coding DNA: TGTGCCTGGAGCCATACAATGGCCGGGGAGCTGTTTTTT. Amino acids: CAWSHTMAGELFF.

The chain has TRBV5-4 and TRBJ2-5, with D tentatively TRBD2 (6 bases). The end of the DNA fits TRBJ2-7 better, so the J call may be wrong. From germline, CDR1 is SGHNT and CDR2 YYREEE (reference sequence). CDR3 length equals 15 residues. CDR3 DNA: TGTGCCAGCAGCTTGGTCTTCGGGAGTCGCTACGAGCAGTACTTC. Translation gives CASSLVFGSRYEQYF.

The chain employs TRBV7-9 and TRBJ1-2; D is unresolved. The V gene's germline CDR1 is SEHNR and CDR2 FQNEAQ (reference sequence). This CDR3 spans 17 amino acids. V was cut by 4 bases and J by 0 bases, with 18 bases left in between. The CDR3: CASSSLPGNRTNYGYTF. CDR3 nucleotides: TGTGCCAGCAGCTCCCTTCCGGGTAACCGGACTAACTATGGCTACACCTTC.

The CDR3 reads CASSGQVTATYGYTF. The CDR3 coding sequence is TGTGCCAGCAGTGGACAGGTTACGGCTACTTATGGCTACACCTTC. The chain employs TRBV2 and TRBJ1-2; tentative D call: TRBD1 (6 bases). Trimming pared 4 bases from V and 5 bases from J, leaving 17 bases between. Germline V gene data show CDR1 as SNHLY and CDR2 as FYNNEI. This CDR3 spans 15 amino acids.

The CDR3 region is CASSPSYRGGYSNQPQHF. CDR3 DNA: TGTGCCAGCAGCCCATCTTACAGGGGAGGATATAGCAATCAGCCCCAGCATTTT. The chain couples TRBV5-6 to TRBJ1-5; the match to TRBD1 covers 7 bases. The junction had 13 bases not matched to a gene; V was cut back by 4 bases and J by 0 bases. This CDR3 is built from 18 residues. Germline loops: CDR1 SGHDT, CDR2 YYEEEE.

The chain carries TRBV28 and TRBJ2-5; 8 nucleotides align to TRBD1. The CDR3 is made up of 15 amino acids. Unmatched junction bases numbered 11, after V lost 6 bases and J lost 5 bases. Germline V gives CDR1 MDHEN, CDR2 SYDVKM. The CDR3 DNA reads as TGTGCCAGCAGCCAGACAGGGGATCTCAGCGAGACCCAGTACTTC. Its translation: CASSQTGDLSETQYF.

This chain connects TRBV19 to TRBJ2-5, with D hard to call. The germline V gene encodes CDR1 LNHDA and CDR2 SQIVND (reference sequence). V was pared by 4 bases and J by 4 bases, with 10 bases between. This CDR3 spans 13 amino acids. The CDR3 loop is CASSRGLGETQYF. The CDR3, as DNA: TGTGCCAGTAGTAGAGGTTTGGGAGAGACCCAGTACTTC.

This chain uses TRBV5-1 with TRBJ2-3; maybe TRBD2 (6 bases). Trimming took off 7 bases at V and 5 bases at J, with 17 bases between the two ends. The CDR3 is made up of 14 amino acids. Germline assignment: CDR1 SGHRS and CDR2 YFSETQ. Written as DNA, the CDR3 is TGCGCCAGCGGACTACAAACGAATGGAGATACGCAGTATTTT. Translation gives CASGLQTNGDTQYF.